This T cell receptor beta chain was observed in a study of OX40 agonist ivuxolimab in advanced cancers. The wider study: Patient treatment consisted of intravenous ivuxolimab administration every 2 weeks at 0.01 to 10 mg/kg. Dose-escalation subjects each had hepatocellular carcinoma, melanoma, renal cell or head and neck cancer.

Study-level findings and limits: Among the lowest peripheral clonal expansion occurred in 0.1-3.0 mg/kg partial responders.

Patients were ineligible given autoimmune disease history or systemic immunosuppression. Here immunoSEQ multiplex PCR was the method, and the copy in TCRdb shows in-frame clones only, minus some. Found here are 11,000 to 15,000 clones, more than 75% of them singletons; the top ten hold about 6.7%. The CDR3 is made up of 13 amino acids. The ends were cut back, 3 bases at V and 2 bases at J, with 8 bases in the middle. CDR1 is SGDLS and CDR2 is YYNGEE in the germline V gene. Of note for this clone: Its antigen is not identified.

The genes are TRBV9 and TRBJ2-5; D is unresolved. Specimen: CD4+ or CD8+ T cells sorted from blood, collected in a trial of the OX40 agonist ivuxolimab. The origin of this receptor is an adult with an advanced solid tumor such as melanoma, head and neck, liver or kidney cancer. CDR3 in amino acids: CASSAFGQETQYF. In DNA, the CDR3 is TGTGCCAGCAGCGCCTTCGGGCAAGAGACCCAGTACTTC.